A selection of T cell receptor beta chains follows, all from one sample in a study of OX40 agonist ivuxolimab in advanced cancers. The assay was immunoSEQ multiplex PCR, and TCRdb's table has in-frame clones only and misses some. There are approximately 69,000 clones in the sample; 90% occur only once, and under 12% lies in the top ten. Source: CD4+ or CD8+ T cells sorted from blood, taken in a trial of the OX40 agonist ivuxolimab. These TCRs come from an adult with an advanced solid tumor such as melanoma, head and neck, liver or kidney cancer. The CDR3 runs from the conserved cysteine through the conserved F or W. The order of the fields is J gene, V gene, D gene, clone size, CDR3 protein, CDR3 DNA. A D gene is named only where the DNA matches it firmly. Expanded clones get a size class; other rows say once, few or many, or leave the size out.

TRBJ1-2,TRBV5-6,TRBD1,once,CASSLDRGSLNYGYTF,TGTGCCAGCAGCCTGGACAGGGGATCCCTCAACTATGGCTACACCTTC
TRBJ1-2,TRBV19,NA,NA,CASNQGRGYTF,TGTGCCAGTAACCAGGGGCGAGGCTACACCTTC
TRBJ1-2,TRBV14,TRBD1,NA,CASSQGDRAGYGYTF,TGTGCCAGCAGCCAAGGGGACAGGGCGGGCTATGGCTACACCTTC
TRBJ2-3,TRBV28,NA,NA,CASSFSDPSGSDTQYF,TGTGCCAGCAGTTTCTCGGACCCCTCAGGGTCCGATACGCAGTATTTT
TRBJ2-2,TRBV12-5,NA,NA,CASGRHTGELFF,TGTGCTAGTGGTCGCCACACCGGGGAGCTGTTTTTT
TRBJ1-1,TRBV7-2,NA,NA,CASTTRTLNTEAFF,TGTGCCAGCACCACCAGGACACTTAACACTGAAGCTTTCTTT
TRBJ2-3,TRBV4-3,NA,NA,CASSQGGGRTDTQYF,TGCGCCAGCAGCCAGGGGGGGGGCCGCACAGATACGCAGTATTTT
TRBJ1-2,TRBV5-8,NA,medium-sized,CASSLVGGSNYGYTF,TGTGCCAGCAGCTTGGTGGGGGGCTCTAACTATGGCTACACCTTC
TRBJ2-4,TRBV7-9,NA,NA,CASSLGSGARNIQYF,TGTGCCAGCAGCTTAGGTTCCGGGGCCCGGAACATTCAGTACTTC
TRBJ2-3,TRBV30,TRBD2,NA,CAWSSSGRRGTQYF,TGTGCCTGGAGTTCTAGCGGGAGGAGGGGTACGCAGTATTTT
TRBJ2-2,TRBV11-3,TRBD2,NA,CASSLEGTSGTGELFF,TGTGCCAGCAGCTTAGAAGGGACTAGCGGAACCGGGGAGCTGTTTTTT
TRBJ2-3,TRBV4-1,NA,NA,CASSQEGSLGTDTQYF,TGCGCCAGCAGCCAAGAGGGTAGCCTAGGCACAGATACGCAGTATTTT
TRBJ2-2,TRBV19,NA,NA,CASSTSYRDTGELFF,TGTGCCAGTAGTACATCCTACAGGGACACCGGGGAGCTGTTTTTT
TRBJ1-1,TRBV20-1,NA,NA,CSATYRVGAFF,TGCAGTGCAACATACAGGGTGGGGGCTTTCTTT
TRBJ2-3,TRBV11-2,TRBD2,NA,CASSYRTSGITDTQYF,TGTGCCAGCAGCTATCGGACTAGCGGGATCACAGATACGCAGTATTTT
TRBJ1-6,TRBV10-2,NA,NA,CASSALAPNSPLHF,TGCGCCAGCAGTGCTTTGGCACCCAATTCACCCCTCCACTTT